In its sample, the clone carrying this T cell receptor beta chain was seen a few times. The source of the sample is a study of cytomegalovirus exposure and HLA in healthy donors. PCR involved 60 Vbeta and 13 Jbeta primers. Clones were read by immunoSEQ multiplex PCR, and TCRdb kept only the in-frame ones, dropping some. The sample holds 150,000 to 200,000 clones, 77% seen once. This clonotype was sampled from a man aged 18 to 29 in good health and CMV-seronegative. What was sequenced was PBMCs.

CDR3 nucleotides: TGTGCCAGCAGCCTGACAGGGCTAGCTGAAGCTTTCTTT. This gives the protein CASSLTGLAEAFF. The chain links TRBV6-6 to TRBJ1-1; 7 bases match TRBD1. Germline CDR1 reads MNHNY; CDR2 reads SVGAGI (reference sequence). The CDR3 contains 13 residues. Trimming at V came to 6 bases and at J to 6 bases, leaving 7 bases not matched to a gene.